This T cell receptor beta chain appears in the sequencing data of a study of blood T cell repertoires in COVID-19. Clones were read by immunoSEQ multiplex PCR, and TCRdb kept only the in-frame ones, dropping some. Of roughly 260,000 clones in the sample, less than 85% are singletons; the top ten hold more than 4.5%. CDR1 and CDR2 (germline): SGHNT, YENEEA. V gave up 5 bases and J gave up 5 bases; unmatched junction bases: 8. This CDR3 contains 16 residues. The chain couples TRBV11-3 to TRBJ2-5; 13 bases align to TRBD2. What was sequenced was peripheral blood. This sequence was found in a woman aged 80 or over with active or convalescent COVID-19. This CDR3 reads CASSPGLAGEAETQYF. The CDR3 coding sequence is TGTGCCAGCAGCCCCGGACTAGCGGGAGAGGCGGAGACCCAGTACTTC. The complete variable domain, with remaining parts taken from reference TRBV11-3 and TRBJ2-5, reads EAGVVQSPRYKIIEKKQPVAFWCNPISGHNTLYWYLQNLGQGPELLIRYENEEAVDDSQLPKDRFSAERLKGVDSTLKIQPAELGDSAVYLCASSPGLAGEAETQYFGPGTRLLVL.